These 10 T cell receptor beta chains were sequenced from one sample in a study of early T cells in non-severe SARS-CoV-2 infection. From the 5' RACE reads, TCRdb called clonotypes with MiXCR, one entry per CDR3 protein. The sample has 100,000 to 130,000 distinct CDR3 sequences, about 12% seen once. Sequencing used whole blood. Receptors were obtained from an adult who was a healthcare worker with PCR-confirmed SARS-CoV-2 infection or an uninfected control (not recorded which).

This clonotype has more than one count but fewer than ten. The chain uses TRBV3-1 and TRBJ1-6, with D possibly TRBD1 on 5 matching bases. The CDR3 has 14 residues. Trimming took 4 bases from V and 6 from J, leaving 10 bases between them. Germline V gene lookup returns CDR1 LGHDT and CDR2 YNNKEL (reference sequence). CDR3 sequence (DNA): TGTGCCAGCAGCCTCCCGGGGGTTAATTCACCCCTCCACTTT. Amino acids: CASSLPGVNSPLHF.

This clonotype occurred many times. The V call is TRBV6-5, the J call TRBJ1-5; 8 bases map to TRBD1. V shed 5 bases, J shed 4 bases, and the junction held 10 bases outside the gene matches. This CDR3 is 16 amino acids long. Germline V lookup: CDR1 MNHEY, CDR2 SVGAGI. CDR3 region: CASSPTGALANQPQHF. The CDR3 region has the DNA TGTGCCAGCAGTCCGACAGGGGCCCTAGCTAATCAGCCCCAGCATTTT.

This chain connects TRBV2 to TRBJ1-1; D call uncertain. Germline CDR1 reads SNHLY; CDR2 reads FYNNEI. The CDR3 covers 12 residues. Deletions cut 3 bases from V and 7 bases from J, with 9 bases between. CDR3 amino acids: CASSEIRYEAFF. DNA of the CDR3: TGTGCCAGCAGTGAGATCCGTTATGAAGCTTTCTTT.

This clonotype appeared a few times. The chain couples TRBV7-9 to TRBJ2-1; 10 bases map to TRBD2. The CDR3 is made up of 18 amino acids. Germline CDR1 is SEHNR and CDR2 is FQNEAQ (reference sequence). The ends lost 5 bases at V and 1 base at J; junction bases unmatched: 11. Written as DNA, the CDR3 is TGTGCCAGCAGCCCGCGTGGTTTACTAGCGGGGTCCTACAATGAGCAGTTCTTC. This sequence encodes CASSPRGLLAGSYNEQFF.

At least ten counts were recorded for this clonotype. V is TRBV12-3 or TRBV12-4 and J is TRBJ2-2; 14 bases fit TRBD2. The CDR3 is 18 amino acids. With 6 bases clipped from V and 4 bases from J, the junction kept 10 bases outside the gene matches. The CDR3 reads CASSRHQTSGRGTGELFF. In nucleotides, the CDR3 is TGTGCCAGCAGCCGCCACCAGACTAGCGGGAGGGGCACCGGGGAGCTGTTTTTT.

The chain recombines TRBV12-3 or TRBV12-4 with TRBJ1-4; 8 bases agree with TRBD1. The CDR3 contains 14 residues. Unmatched junction bases numbered 5, after V lost 6 bases and J lost 5 bases. The CDR3, as DNA: TGTGCCAGCAGATCGGACAGGGTCAATGAAAAACTGTTTTTT. It encodes CASRSDRVNEKLFF.

This clonotype was counted only a few times. The chain links TRBV6-1 to TRBJ2-3, with TRBD1 matching over 7 bases. With 2 bases clipped from V and 5 bases from J, the junction kept 22 bases outside the gene matches. The CDR3 has 20 residues. Germline CDR1 reads MNHNS; CDR2 reads SASEGT. The CDR3 reads CASSERTTRAGTAIGDTQYF. CDR3 DNA sequence: TGTGCCAGCAGTGAACGGACGACCAGAGCCGGGACAGCTATCGGAGATACGCAGTATTTT.

This clonotype was counted a few times. The chain recombines TRBV29-1 with TRBJ2-1; D unresolved. The CDR3 extends over 15 amino acids. Trimming took off 0 bases at V and 9 bases at J, with 18 bases between the two ends. The germline V gene has CDR1 SQVTM and CDR2 ANQGSEA. CDR3 DNA sequence: TGCAGCGTTGAAGACGGTGCGACCACCACGGGTGAGCAGTTCTTC. Its protein product is CSVEDGATTTGEQFF.

This clonotype was recorded many times. The J gene is TRBJ1-5, the V gene TRBV6-6, with D possibly TRBD1 on 5 matching bases. This CDR3 spans 15 amino acids. V lost 2 bases and J lost 0, with 8 bases in between. Germline-derived CDR1 and CDR2 are MNHNY and SVGAGI (reference sequence). Here the CDR3 reads CASSYGGNSNQPQHF. CDR3 sequence (DNA): TGTGCCAGCAGTTACGGGGGAAATAGCAATCAGCCCCAGCATTTT.

This clonotype appeared many times. J is TRBJ1-5 and V is TRBV12-3 or TRBV12-4; no clear D gene. V lost 6 bases and J 6 bases, leaving 12 bases between the germline ends. CDR3 size: 13 residues. DNA for the CDR3: TGTGCCAGCAGCTGGAGGCCAGGTCAGCCCCAGCATTTT. As protein: CASSWRPGQPQHF.